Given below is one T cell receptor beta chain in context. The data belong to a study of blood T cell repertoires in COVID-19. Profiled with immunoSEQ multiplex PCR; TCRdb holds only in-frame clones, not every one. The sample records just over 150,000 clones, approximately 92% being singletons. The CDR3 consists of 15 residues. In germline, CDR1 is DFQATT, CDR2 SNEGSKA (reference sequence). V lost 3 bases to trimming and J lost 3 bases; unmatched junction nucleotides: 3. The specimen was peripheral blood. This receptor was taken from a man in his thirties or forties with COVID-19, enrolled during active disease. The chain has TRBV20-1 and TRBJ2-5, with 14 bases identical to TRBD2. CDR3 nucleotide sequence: TGCAGTGCTAGTCCGGGACTAGCGGGAGAAGAGACCCAGTACTTC. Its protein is CSASPGLAGEETQYF.